The clone carrying this TCR beta chain came up a few times. The antigen is not known. This entry belongs to a study of identical twins. TCRdb processed the 5' RACE reads anew with MiXCR; each CDR3 protein has one entry. In the table there are 200,000 to 250,000 distinct CDR3 sequences, roughly 7.1% of which are singletons. The study, taken as a whole, reports: These conclusions were based on statistical analysis (cross-sectional, not following the same donors).

V lost 5 bases and J 4 bases, leaving 21 bases between the germline ends. Per germline, CDR1 MNHEY and CDR2 SMNVEV (reference sequence). The CDR3 runs to 17 residues. The data also belong to a second study, concerning T cells expressing NK-cell markers.

The receptor was isolated from a woman aged 18-29 years in good health. Sequenced material: CD8+ T cells sorted from blood. The chain carries TRBV27 and TRBJ2-4; a possible D gene is TRBD2 (5 bases). The CDR3 nucleotides are TGTGCCAGCAGTCCGCTAAATTCACGGGGAGTTAAAAACATTCAGTACTTC. It encodes CASSPLNSRGVKNIQYF.